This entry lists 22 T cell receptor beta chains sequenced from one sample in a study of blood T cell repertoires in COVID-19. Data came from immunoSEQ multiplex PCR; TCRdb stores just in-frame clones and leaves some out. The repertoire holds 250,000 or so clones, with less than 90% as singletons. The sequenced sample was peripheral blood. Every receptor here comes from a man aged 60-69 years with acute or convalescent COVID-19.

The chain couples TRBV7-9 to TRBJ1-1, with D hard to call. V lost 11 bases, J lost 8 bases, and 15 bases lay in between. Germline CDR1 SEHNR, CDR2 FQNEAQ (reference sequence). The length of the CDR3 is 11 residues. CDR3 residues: CAVEGGDEAFF. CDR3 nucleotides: TGTGCCGTCGAGGGAGGCGACGAAGCTTTCTTT.

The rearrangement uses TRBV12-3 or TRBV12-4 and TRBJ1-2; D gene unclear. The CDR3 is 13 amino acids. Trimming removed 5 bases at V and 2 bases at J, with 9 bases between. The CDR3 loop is CASSRLTNYGYTF. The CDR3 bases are TGTGCCAGCAGTCGACTGACGAACTATGGCTACACCTTC.

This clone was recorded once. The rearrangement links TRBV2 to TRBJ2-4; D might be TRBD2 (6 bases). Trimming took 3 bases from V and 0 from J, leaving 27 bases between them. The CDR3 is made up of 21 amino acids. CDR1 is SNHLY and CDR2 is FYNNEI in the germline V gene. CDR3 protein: CASSERGGIMFNTIAKNIQYF. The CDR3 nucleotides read TGTGCCAGCAGTGAGCGAGGCGGGATTATGTTTAACACCATAGCCAAAAACATTCAGTACTTC.

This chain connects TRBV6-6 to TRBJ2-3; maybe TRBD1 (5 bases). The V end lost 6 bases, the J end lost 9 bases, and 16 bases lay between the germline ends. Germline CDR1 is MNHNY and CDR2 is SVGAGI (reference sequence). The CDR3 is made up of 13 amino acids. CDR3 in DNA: TGTGCCAGCAGAAACCCTAGGGGTCGCACGCAGTATTTT. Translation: CASRNPRGRTQYF.

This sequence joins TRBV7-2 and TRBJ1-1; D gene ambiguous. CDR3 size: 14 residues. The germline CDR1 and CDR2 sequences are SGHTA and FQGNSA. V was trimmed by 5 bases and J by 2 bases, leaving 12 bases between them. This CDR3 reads CASSPYIENTEAFF. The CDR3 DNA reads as TGTGCCAGCAGCCCCTATATAGAAAACACTGAAGCTTTCTTT. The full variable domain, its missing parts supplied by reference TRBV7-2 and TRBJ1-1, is GAGVSQSPSNKVTEKGKDVELRCDPISGHTALYWYRQSLGQGLEFLIYFQGNSAPDKSGLPSDRFSAERTGGSVSTLTIQRTQQEDSAVYLCASSPYIENTEAFFGQGTRLTVV.

In DNA form, the CDR3 reads TGTGCCAGCGCCCTAGCGGGAGGCCACAAGGCAGATACGCAGTATTTT. This gives the protein CASALAGGHKADTQYF. The V call is TRBV2, the J call TRBJ2-3; 11 positions match TRBD2. Germline values: CDR1 SNHLY, CDR2 FYNNEI. V was clipped by 8 bases and J by 4 bases; unmatched bases: 11. CDR3 size: 16 residues.

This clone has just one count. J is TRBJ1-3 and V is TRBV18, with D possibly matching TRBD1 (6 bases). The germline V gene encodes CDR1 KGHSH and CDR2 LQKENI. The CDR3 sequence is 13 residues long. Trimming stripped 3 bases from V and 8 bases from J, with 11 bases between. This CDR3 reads CASSPGAEDTIYF. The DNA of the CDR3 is TGTGCCAGCTCACCGGGGGCCGAGGACACCATATATTTT. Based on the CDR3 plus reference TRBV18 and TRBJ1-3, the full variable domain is NAGVMQNPRHLVRRRGQEARLRCSPMKGHSHVYWYRQLPEEGLKFMVYLQKENIIDESGMPKERFSAEFPKEGPSILRIQQVVRGDSAAYFCASSPGAEDTIYFGEGSWLTVV.

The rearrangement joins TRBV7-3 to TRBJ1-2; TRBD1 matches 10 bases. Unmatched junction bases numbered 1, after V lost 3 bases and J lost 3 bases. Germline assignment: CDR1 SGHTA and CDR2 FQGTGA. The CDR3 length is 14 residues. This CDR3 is CASSFGTGDYGYTF. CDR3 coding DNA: TGTGCCAGCAGCTTCGGGACAGGGGACTATGGCTACACCTTC.

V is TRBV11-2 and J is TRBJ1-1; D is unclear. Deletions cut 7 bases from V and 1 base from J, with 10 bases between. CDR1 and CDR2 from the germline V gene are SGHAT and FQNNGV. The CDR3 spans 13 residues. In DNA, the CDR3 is TGTGCCAGCAAGCGGCCATCGAACACTGAAGCTTTCTTT. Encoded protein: CASKRPSNTEAFF.

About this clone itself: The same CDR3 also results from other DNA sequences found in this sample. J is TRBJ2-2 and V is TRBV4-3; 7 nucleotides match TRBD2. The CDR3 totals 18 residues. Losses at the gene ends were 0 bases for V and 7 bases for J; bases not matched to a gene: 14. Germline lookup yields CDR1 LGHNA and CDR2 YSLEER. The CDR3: CASSQDLLAGELVGELFF. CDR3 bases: TGCGCCAGCAGCCAAGATCTCCTGGCGGGAGAGTTGGTCGGGGAGCTGTTTTTT.

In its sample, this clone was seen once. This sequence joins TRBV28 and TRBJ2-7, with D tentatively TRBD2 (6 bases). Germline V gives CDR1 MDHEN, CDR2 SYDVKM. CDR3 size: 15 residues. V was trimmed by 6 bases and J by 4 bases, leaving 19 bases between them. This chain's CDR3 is CASSSSFGSRYEQYF. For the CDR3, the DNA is TGTGCCAGCAGCTCCTCTTTCGGGAGTCGGTACGAGCAGTACTTC.

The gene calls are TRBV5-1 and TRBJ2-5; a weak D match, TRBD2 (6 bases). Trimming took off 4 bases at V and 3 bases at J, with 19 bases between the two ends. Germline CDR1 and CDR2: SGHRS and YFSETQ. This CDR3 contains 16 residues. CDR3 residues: CASSRTSPGREETQYF. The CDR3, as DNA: TGCGCCAGCAGCCGGACATCGCCCGGGAGAGAAGAGACCCAGTACTTC.

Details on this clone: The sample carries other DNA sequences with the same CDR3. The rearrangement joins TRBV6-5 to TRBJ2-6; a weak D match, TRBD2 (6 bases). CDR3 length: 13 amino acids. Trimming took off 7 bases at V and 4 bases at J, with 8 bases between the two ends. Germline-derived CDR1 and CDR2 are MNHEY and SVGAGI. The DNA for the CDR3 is TGTGCCAGCACCCGGGGGGGGGCCAACGTCCTGACTTTC. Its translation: CASTRGGANVLTF.

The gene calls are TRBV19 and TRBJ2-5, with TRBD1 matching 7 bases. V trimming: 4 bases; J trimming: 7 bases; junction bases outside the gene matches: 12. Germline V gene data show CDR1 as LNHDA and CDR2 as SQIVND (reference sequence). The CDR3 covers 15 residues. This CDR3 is CASSNLPTGLGTQYF. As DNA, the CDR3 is TGTGCCAGTAGTAACCTCCCGACAGGGTTGGGGACCCAGTACTTC.

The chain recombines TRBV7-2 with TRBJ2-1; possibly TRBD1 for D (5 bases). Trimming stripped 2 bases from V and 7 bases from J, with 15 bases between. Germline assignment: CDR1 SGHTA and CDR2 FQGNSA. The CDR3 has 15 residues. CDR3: CASSLKTGSLNEQFF. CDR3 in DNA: TGTGCCAGCAGCTTAAAAACAGGTTCTTTAAATGAGCAGTTCTTC.

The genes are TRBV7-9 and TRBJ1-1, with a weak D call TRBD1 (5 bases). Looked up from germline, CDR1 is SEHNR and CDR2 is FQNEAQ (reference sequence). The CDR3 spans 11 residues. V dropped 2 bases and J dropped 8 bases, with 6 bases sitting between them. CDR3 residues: CASSLQGEAFF. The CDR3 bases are TGTGCCAGCAGCTTACAGGGAGAAGCTTTCTTT. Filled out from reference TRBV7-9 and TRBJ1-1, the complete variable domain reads DTGVSQNPRHKITKRGQNVTFRCDPISEHNRLYWYRQTLGQGPEFLTYFQNEAQLEKSRLLSDRFSAERPKGSFSTLEIQRTEQGDSAMYLCASSLQGEAFFGQGTRLTVV.

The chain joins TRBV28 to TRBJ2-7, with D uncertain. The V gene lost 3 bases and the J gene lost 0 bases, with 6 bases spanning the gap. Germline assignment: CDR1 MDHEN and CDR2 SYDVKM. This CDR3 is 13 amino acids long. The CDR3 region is CASSFTYSYEQYF. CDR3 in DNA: TGTGCCAGCAGTTTTACCTACTCCTACGAGCAGTACTTC. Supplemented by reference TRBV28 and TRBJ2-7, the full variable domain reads DVKVTQSSRYLVKRTGEKVFLECVQDMDHENMFWYRQDPGLGLRLIYFSYDVKMKEKGDIPEGYSVSREKKERFSLILESASTNQTSMYLCASSFTYSYEQYFGPGTRLTVT.

CDR3 protein: CASRPRGNYGYTF. For the CDR3, the DNA is TGTGCCAGCCGACCTAGGGGGAACTATGGCTACACCTTC. The chain combines TRBV28 with TRBJ1-2, with D perhaps TRBD1 (6 bases). Trimming took off 8 bases at V and 2 bases at J, with 12 bases between the two ends. The length of the CDR3 is 13 residues. CDR1 is MDHEN and CDR2 is SYDVKM in the germline V gene.

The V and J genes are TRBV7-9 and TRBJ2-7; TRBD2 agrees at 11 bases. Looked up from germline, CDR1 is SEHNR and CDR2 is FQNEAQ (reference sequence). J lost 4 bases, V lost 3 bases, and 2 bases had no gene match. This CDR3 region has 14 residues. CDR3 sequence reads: CASSFSGREYEQYF. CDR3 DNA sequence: TGTGCCAGCAGCTTTAGCGGGAGGGAATACGAGCAGTACTTC.

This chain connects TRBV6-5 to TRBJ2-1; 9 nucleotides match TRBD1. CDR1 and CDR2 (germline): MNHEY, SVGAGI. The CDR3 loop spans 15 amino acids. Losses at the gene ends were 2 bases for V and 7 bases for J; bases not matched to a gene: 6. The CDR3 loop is CASSYDRGKGNEQFF. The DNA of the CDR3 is TGTGCCAGCAGTTACGACAGGGGGAAGGGGAATGAGCAGTTCTTC.

The CDR3 sequence: CASSENRGDTEAFF. In nucleotides, the CDR3 is TGTGCCAGCAGTGAAAACAGGGGAGACACTGAAGCTTTCTTT. The chain employs TRBV6-1 and TRBJ1-1, with 7 bases that match TRBD1. The CDR3 is 14 residues long. J was trimmed by 3 bases and V by 2 bases; bases with no gene match: 3. Germline assignment: CDR1 MNHNS and CDR2 SASEGT.

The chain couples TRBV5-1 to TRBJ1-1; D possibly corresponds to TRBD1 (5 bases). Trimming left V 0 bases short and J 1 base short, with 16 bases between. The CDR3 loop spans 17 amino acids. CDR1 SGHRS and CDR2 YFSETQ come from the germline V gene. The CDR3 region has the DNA TGCGCCAGCAGCTTGGAACCAGGGATCGTGTGGAACACTGAAGCTTTCTTT. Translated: CASSLEPGIVWNTEAFF.